The clone carrying this T cell receptor (beta chain) came up a few times. Its cognate antigen is unknown. This record comes from a study of response to subunit inactivated influenza vaccine. Findings of the study overall: Each seasonal influenza vaccination recruits few new T cells, the authors suggested.

TCRdb analysed the RT-PCR reads with MiXCR anew, one entry per CDR3 protein. In the table there are fewer than 350,000 distinct CDR3 sequences, about a fifth of which are singletons. This receptor was obtained from a man aged 45-69 years who received an inactivated influenza vaccine. The source material was PBMCs from blood, sampled approximately 22 months after vaccination.

DNA of the CDR3: TGTGCCATCAGTGACCTCTCTCGGGAGCCCCAGCATTTT. This sequence encodes CAISDLSREPQHF. The chain is built from TRBV10-3 and TRBJ1-5; D not resolved. This CDR3 comprises 13 residues. Looked up from germline, CDR1 is ENHRY and CDR2 is SYGVKD. V was cut by 3 bases and J by 8 bases, with 11 bases left in between.